This T cell receptor (beta chain) was sequenced during a study of shared clonotypes between healthy human individuals. Profiling relied on immunoSEQ multiplex PCR, and the TCRdb table lists in-frame clones only, not all of them. The sample has over 1.5 million clones, approximately 98% seen once; the top ten hold less than 0.55%. CDR1 is GTSNPN, CDR2 SVGIG, per germline (reference sequence). The V gene lost 2 bases and the J gene lost 2 bases, with 8 bases spanning the gap. There are 13 residues in the CDR3. The rearrangement uses TRBV30 and TRBJ2-3; D is uncertain. The specimen was naive CD4+ T cells sorted from blood. The sample's subset: CD45RA+ positively selected. This clonotype was obtained from a young man in good health. CDR3 bases: TGTGCCTGGAGTCCATCTTACACAGATACGCAGTATTTT. It translates to CAWSPSYTDTQYF.